These T cell receptor beta chains were read from a single sample in a study of regulatory T cells in long-lasting Graves disease. One entry per CDR3 protein, called by TCRdb with MiXCR from the multiplex PCR reads. The repertoire includes about 540,000 distinct CDR3 sequences, less than 15% of them detected once, and 10% sits in the top ten. The sample was also linked to a second study, of T cells in Graves' hyperthyroidism and ophthalmopathy.

The specimen comprised peripheral blood mononuclear cells (PBMCs), sampled at new diagnosis, from a patient treated with antithyroid drugs. The receptors come from a man under 40 with Graves disease. The CDR3 runs from the conserved cysteine through the conserved F or W. The order of the fields is clone size, V gene, D gene, J gene, CDR3 protein, CDR3 DNA. D genes are given only for firm matches. A row's size may be missing; if present it is once, few, many or a size class.

clone size: few; V gene: TRBV18; D gene: .; J gene: TRBJ1-2; CDR3 protein: CASSPGVKRGEGYTF; CDR3 DNA: TGTGCCAGCTCACCGGGGGTGAAGAGGGGTGAAGGCTACACCTTC
clone size: many; V gene: TRBV12-3/TRBV12-4; D gene: .; J gene: TRBJ1-6; CDR3 protein: CASSLSGPLHF; CDR3 DNA: TGTGCCAGCAGTTTAAGTGGCCCCCTCCACTTT
clone size: many; V gene: TRBV5-1; D gene: TRBD2; J gene: TRBJ2-3; CDR3 protein: CASSLGRLSAGLTDTQYF; CDR3 DNA: TGCGCCAGCAGCTTAGGAAGGTTGTCAGCGGGATTAACGGATACGCAGTATTTT
clone size: many; V gene: TRBV6-1; D gene: .; J gene: TRBJ2-2; CDR3 protein: CASFRQHTGELFF; CDR3 DNA: TGTGCCAGCTTCCGACAGCACACCGGGGAGCTGTTTTTT
clone size: .; V gene: TRBV25-1; D gene: TRBD2; J gene: TRBJ2-7; CDR3 protein: CASSDGGSTYEHYF; CDR3 DNA: TGTGCCAGCAGTGATGGCGGGAGCACCTACGAGCACTACTTC
clone size: many; V gene: TRBV20-1; D gene: .; J gene: TRBJ2-1; CDR3 protein: CSGTSGQGHNEQFF; CDR3 DNA: TGCAGTGGAACTAGCGGACAGGGTCACAATGAGCAGTTCTTC
clone size: many; V gene: TRBV29-1; D gene: TRBD2; J gene: TRBJ2-1; CDR3 protein: CSVTSGSGEQFF; CDR3 DNA: TGCAGCGTGACTAGCGGGTCTGGGGAGCAGTTCTTC
clone size: many; V gene: TRBV5-1; D gene: .; J gene: TRBJ1-1; CDR3 protein: CASSFGRDKQAFF; CDR3 DNA: TGCGCCAGCAGCTTCGGCCGGGACAAGCAAGCTTTCTTT
clone size: few; V gene: TRBV29-1; D gene: .; J gene: TRBJ2-7; CDR3 protein: CSVDEWGGGSEQYF; CDR3 DNA: TGCAGCGTTGATGAGTGGGGAGGAGGGAGCGAGCAGTACTTC
clone size: many; V gene: TRBV20-1; D gene: TRBD2; J gene: TRBJ2-3; CDR3 protein: CSARTSGDRSDTQYF; CDR3 DNA: TGCAGTGCCAGGACTAGCGGGGACCGATCAGATACGCAGTATTTT
clone size: few; V gene: TRBV18; D gene: TRBD1; J gene: TRBJ2-7; CDR3 protein: CASQGTGTGSYEQYF; CDR3 DNA: TGTGCCAGCCAAGGGACAGGGACGGGATCCTACGAGCAGTACTTC
clone size: many; V gene: TRBV7-3; D gene: .; J gene: TRBJ1-2; CDR3 protein: CASTPGGSSGYTF; CDR3 DNA: TGTGCCAGCACTCCAGGAGGGTCGAGCGGCTACACCTTC
clone size: .; V gene: TRBV7-9; D gene: TRBD1; J gene: TRBJ2-7; CDR3 protein: CASSASGQSSYEQYF; CDR3 DNA: TGTGCCAGCAGCGCTTCGGGACAGAGTTCCTACGAGCAGTACTTC
clone size: many; V gene: TRBV29-1; D gene: .; J gene: TRBJ1-1; CDR3 protein: CSVEGGNTEAFF; CDR3 DNA: TGCAGCGTTGAAGGGGGGAACACTGAAGCTTTCTTT
clone size: .; V gene: TRBV30; D gene: .; J gene: TRBJ1-6; CDR3 protein: CAWSELGASGNSPLHF; CDR3 DNA: TGTGCCTGGAGCGAATTAGGGGCCTCGGGCAATTCACCCCTCCACTTT
clone size: few; V gene: TRBV27; D gene: .; J gene: TRBJ1-5; CDR3 protein: CASSPRQGNNQPQHF; CDR3 DNA: TGTGCCAGCAGCCCGCGGCAGGGGAACAATCAGCCCCAGCATTTT
clone size: many; V gene: TRBV20-1; D gene: .; J gene: TRBJ2-5; CDR3 protein: CSARLDTMGTQYF; CDR3 DNA: TGCAGTGCTCGACTCGATACAATGGGTACCCAGTACTTC
clone size: few; V gene: TRBV9; D gene: .; J gene: TRBJ2-2; CDR3 protein: CASSVGTDTGELFF; CDR3 DNA: TGTGCCAGCAGCGTAGGGACTGACACCGGGGAGCTGTTTTTT
clone size: many; V gene: TRBV29-1; D gene: .; J gene: TRBJ1-1; CDR3 protein: CSVRRGADTEAFF; CDR3 DNA: TGCAGCGTCCGGAGGGGGGCGGACACTGAAGCTTTCTTT
clone size: many; V gene: TRBV11-2; D gene: .; J gene: TRBJ2-1; CDR3 protein: CASSSRRIGGEQFF; CDR3 DNA: TGTGCCAGCAGCTCCAGACGGATCGGCGGTGAGCAGTTCTTC
clone size: many; V gene: TRBV27; D gene: TRBD1; J gene: TRBJ2-5; CDR3 protein: CASSFGQGGGVQETQYF; CDR3 DNA: TGTGCCAGCAGTTTTGGACAGGGCGGAGGGGTCCAAGAGACCCAGTACTTC
clone size: few; V gene: TRBV30; D gene: .; J gene: TRBJ2-7; CDR3 protein: CAWSVNRAYEQYF; CDR3 DNA: TGTGCCTGGAGTGTAAACAGGGCCTACGAGCAGTACTTC
clone size: many; V gene: TRBV27; D gene: .; J gene: TRBJ2-1; CDR3 protein: CASSLTDSSYNEQFF; CDR3 DNA: TGTGCCAGCAGTTTAACGGACAGCTCCTACAATGAGCAGTTCTTC
clone size: many; V gene: TRBV24-1; D gene: .; J gene: TRBJ2-1; CDR3 protein: CATSPTAYNEQFF; CDR3 DNA: TGTGCCACCAGTCCCACAGCTTACAATGAGCAGTTCTTC
clone size: many; V gene: TRBV10-1; D gene: .; J gene: TRBJ2-5; CDR3 protein: CASSEGGTGDQYF; CDR3 DNA: TGCGCCAGCAGTGAGGGGGGGACTGGCGACCAGTACTTC
clone size: many; V gene: TRBV27; D gene: .; J gene: TRBJ2-7; CDR3 protein: CASSLEAGLSYEQYF; CDR3 DNA: TGTGCCAGCAGTTTAGAGGCAGGCCTCTCCTACGAGCAGTACTTC
clone size: .; V gene: TRBV19; D gene: .; J gene: TRBJ2-2; CDR3 protein: CASRWGRGQPGELFF; CDR3 DNA: TGTGCCAGTAGATGGGGGCGTGGGCAACCCGGGGAGCTGTTTTTT
clone size: few; V gene: TRBV10-3; D gene: .; J gene: TRBJ2-2; CDR3 protein: CAISDWAGELFF; CDR3 DNA: TGTGCCATCAGTGACTGGGCCGGGGAGCTGTTTTTT
clone size: .; V gene: TRBV13; D gene: .; J gene: TRBJ1-6; CDR3 protein: CASSRGGLYNSPLHF; CDR3 DNA: TGTGCCAGCAGCCGGGGGGGCCTCTATAATTCACCCCTCCACTTT
clone size: many; V gene: TRBV7-9; D gene: .; J gene: TRBJ1-1; CDR3 protein: CASSLAWVRPQPEAFF; CDR3 DNA: TGTGCCAGCAGCTTAGCCTGGGTTAGGCCTCAACCGGAGGCTTTCTTT
clone size: once; V gene: TRBV11-2; D gene: TRBD2; J gene: TRBJ2-1; CDR3 protein: CASSKTSGIDNEQFF; CDR3 DNA: TGTGCCAGCAGCAAGACTAGCGGGATAGACAATGAGCAGTTCTTC
clone size: .; V gene: TRBV30; D gene: .; J gene: TRBJ2-5; CDR3 protein: CAWSFIRQDGETQYF; CDR3 DNA: TGTGCCTGGAGTTTCATTAGACAGGACGGGGAGACCCAGTACTTC
clone size: many; V gene: TRBV5-1; D gene: .; J gene: TRBJ1-1; CDR3 protein: CASGLGRGTEAFF; CDR3 DNA: TGCGCCAGCGGGCTGGGGCGCGGGACTGAAGCTTTCTTT
clone size: many; V gene: TRBV6-2/TRBV6-3; D gene: .; J gene: TRBJ2-7; CDR3 protein: CASSHTSGNPYEQYF; CDR3 DNA: TGTGCCAGCAGTCACACCTCAGGGAATCCCTACGAGCAGTACTTC
clone size: many; V gene: TRBV20-1; D gene: .; J gene: TRBJ2-1; CDR3 protein: CSAVVSNEQFF; CDR3 DNA: TGCAGTGCCGTCGTGAGCAATGAGCAGTTCTTC
clone size: many; V gene: TRBV27; D gene: TRBD1; J gene: TRBJ1-5; CDR3 protein: CASSLRWQGAGNQPQHF; CDR3 DNA: TGTGCCAGCAGTTTAAGGTGGCAGGGGGCAGGCAATCAGCCCCAGCATTTT
clone size: many; V gene: TRBV10-3; D gene: .; J gene: TRBJ2-7; CDR3 protein: CAISESSGRSYEQYF; CDR3 DNA: TGTGCCATCAGTGAGTCGAGCGGGCGCTCCTACGAGCAGTACTTC
clone size: many; V gene: TRBV11-2; D gene: TRBD2; J gene: TRBJ2-1; CDR3 protein: CASSLNIWTSGTGGPGNEQFF; CDR3 DNA: TGTGCCAGCAGCTTAAACATATGGACTAGCGGGACCGGGGGGCCCGGGAATGAGCAGTTCTTC
clone size: .; V gene: TRBV11-2; D gene: TRBD2; J gene: TRBJ2-2; CDR3 protein: CASSPRGGITGELFF; CDR3 DNA: TGTGCCAGCAGCCCCCGGGGGGGCATCACCGGGGAGCTGTTTTTT
clone size: many; V gene: TRBV2; D gene: .; J gene: TRBJ1-1; CDR3 protein: CASSAFEGEGTEAFF; CDR3 DNA: TGTGCCAGCAGTGCTTTTGAAGGGGAAGGGACTGAAGCTTTCTTT